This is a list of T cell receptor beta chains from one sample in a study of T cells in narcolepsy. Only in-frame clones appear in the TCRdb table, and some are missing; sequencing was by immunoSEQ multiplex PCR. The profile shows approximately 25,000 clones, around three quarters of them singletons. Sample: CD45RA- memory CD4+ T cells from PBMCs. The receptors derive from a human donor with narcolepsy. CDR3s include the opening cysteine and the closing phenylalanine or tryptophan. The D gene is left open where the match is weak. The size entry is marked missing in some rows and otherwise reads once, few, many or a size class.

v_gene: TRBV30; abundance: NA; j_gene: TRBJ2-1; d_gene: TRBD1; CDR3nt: TGTGCCTGGGATGGGACAGGTATCAATGAGCAGTTCTTC; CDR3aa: CAWDGTGINEQFF
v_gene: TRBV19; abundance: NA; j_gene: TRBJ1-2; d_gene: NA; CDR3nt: TGTGCCAGTAGTACCCCGCAGAGAGCTAACTATGGCTACACCTTC; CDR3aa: CASSTPQRANYGYTF
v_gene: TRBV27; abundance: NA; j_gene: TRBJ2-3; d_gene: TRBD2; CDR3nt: TGTGCCAGCAGTTTTGGGACTAGCGGGGGGGCAGATACGCAGTATTTT; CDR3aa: CASSFGTSGGADTQYF
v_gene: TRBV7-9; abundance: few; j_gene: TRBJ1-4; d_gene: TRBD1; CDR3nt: TGTGCCAGCAGCTCTCGACAGGGGACTGTCTTAGATGAAAAACTGTTTTTT; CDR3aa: CASSSRQGTVLDEKLFF
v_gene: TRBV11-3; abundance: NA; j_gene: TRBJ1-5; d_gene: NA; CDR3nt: TGTGCCAGCAGCTTAAGTGTCAGGACTAATTTGACGGCCGGCAATCAGCCCCAGCATTTT; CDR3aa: CASSLSVRTNLTAGNQPQHF
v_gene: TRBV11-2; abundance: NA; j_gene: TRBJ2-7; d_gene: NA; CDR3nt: TGTGCCAGCAGCTTAGCCAGGGTGGGTGAGCAGTACTTC; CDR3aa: CASSLARVGEQYF
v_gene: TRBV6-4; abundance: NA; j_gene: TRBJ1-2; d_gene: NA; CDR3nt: TGTGCCAGCAGTGCCGACGGAGGCTATGGCTACACCTTC; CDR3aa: CASSADGGYGYTF
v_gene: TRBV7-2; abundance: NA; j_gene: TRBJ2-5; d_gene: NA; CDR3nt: TGTGCCAGCAGGAGGGGGACGAGGCAAGAGACCCAGTACTTC; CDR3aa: CASRRGTRQETQYF
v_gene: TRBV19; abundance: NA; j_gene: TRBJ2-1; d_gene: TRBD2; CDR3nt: TGTGCCAGTAGCAGTGTACTAGCGGGGGGCCCGTTCTTC; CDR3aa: CASSSVLAGGPFF
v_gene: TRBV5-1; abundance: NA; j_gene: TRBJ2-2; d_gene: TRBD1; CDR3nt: TGCGCCAGCAGCTTGACGGGACAGACTTACACCGGGGAGCTGTTTTTT; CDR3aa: CASSLTGQTYTGELFF
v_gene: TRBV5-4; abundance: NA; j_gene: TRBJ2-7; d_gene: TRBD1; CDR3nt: TGTGCCAGCAGCTTGCCGGGACAGGGGGCCTACGAGCAGTACTTC; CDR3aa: CASSLPGQGAYEQYF
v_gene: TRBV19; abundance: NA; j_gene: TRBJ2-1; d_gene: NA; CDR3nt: TGTGCCAGTAGTATAGATGCTGGGGGGGCAAGCTACAATGAGCAGTTCTTC; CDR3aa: CASSIDAGGASYNEQFF